What follows are 25 T cell receptor beta chains derived from one specimen sequenced in a study of blood T cell repertoires in COVID-19. Only in-frame clones appear in the TCRdb table, and some are missing; sequencing was by immunoSEQ multiplex PCR. The sample has under 80,000 clones, roughly 80% seen once. Sequenced input: peripheral blood. All receptors derive from an older man with acute or convalescent COVID-19.

CDR3 in amino acids: CASSVSTDTQYF. The CDR3 nucleotides are TGTGCCAGCAGCGTAAGCACAGATACGCAGTATTTT. This chain joins TRBV5-4 and TRBJ2-3, with D uncertain. The CDR3 extends over 12 amino acids. The V end was cut by 4 bases, the J end by 0 bases, with 3 bases between. CDR1 is SGHNT, CDR2 YYREEE, per germline (reference sequence).

The chain uses TRBV28 and TRBJ1-5, with D maybe TRBD1 (5 bases). V lost 5 bases, J lost 1 base, and 12 bases lay in between. CDR3 length equals 15 residues. Germline lookup yields CDR1 MDHEN and CDR2 SYDVKM. CDR3 sequence reads: CASSTIRQSNQPQHF. CDR3 DNA: TGTGCCAGCAGTACGATCCGACAGAGCAATCAGCCCCAGCATTTT.

In nucleotides, the CDR3 is TGTGCCAGCAGCTCTCTTATAGGGGGTACCTATGGCTACACCTTC. Its translation is CASSSLIGGTYGYTF. The V gene is TRBV11-2, the J gene TRBJ1-2, with D possibly being TRBD1 (6 bases). V was clipped by 4 bases and J by 4 bases, with 16 bases between them. The CDR3 consists of 15 residues. Germline V gene data show CDR1 as SGHAT and CDR2 as FQNNGV.

The chain combines TRBV4-1 with TRBJ1-5, with 8 bases identical to TRBD1. The CDR3 contains 15 residues. The germline gives CDR1 MGHRA, CDR2 YSYEKL. Trimming took 1 base from V and 7 from J; bases not matched to a gene: 6. DNA of the CDR3: TGCGCCAGCAGCCAAGGGGACAGGAAACAACAGCCCCAGCATTTT. Its protein is CASSQGDRKQQPQHF.

The rearrangement joins TRBV6-2 or TRBV6-3 to TRBJ1-1; D is unclear. The V and J ends lost 2 bases and 1 base respectively, with 11 bases between them. The CDR3 runs 15 residues. CDR1 is MNHEY, CDR2 SVGEGT, per germline. The DNA of the CDR3 is TGTGCCAGCAGTTACCCTAGAAGACCGAACACTGAAGCTTTCTTT. Its translation is CASSYPRRPNTEAFF.

The V gene is TRBV5-4, the J gene TRBJ2-2; 7 nucleotides align to TRBD2. The CDR3 totals 13 residues. With 0 bases clipped from V and 7 bases from J, the junction kept 0 bases outside the gene matches. Germline CDR1 and CDR2: SGHNT and YYREEE (reference sequence). The CDR3 protein is CASSLAGGGELFF. DNA for the CDR3: TGTGCCAGCAGCTTGGCGGGGGGCGGGGAGCTGTTTTTT. Full variable domain (remainder filled in from reference TRBV5-4 and TRBJ2-2): ETGVTQSPTHLIKTRGQQVTLRCSSQSGHNTVSWYQQALGQGPQFIFQYYREEENGRGNFPPRFSGLQFPNYSSELNVNALELDDSALYLCASSLAGGGELFFGEGSRLTVL.

The chain employs TRBV5-1 and TRBJ2-2; 11 nucleotides match TRBD1. V gave up 4 bases and J gave up 4 bases; unmatched junction bases: 6. This CDR3 contains 16 residues. Germline CDR1 and CDR2: SGHRS and YFSETQ. DNA of the CDR3: TGCGCCAGCAGCGTGCAAGGGACAGGGGGCACCGGGGAGCTGTTTTTT. It specifies CASSVQGTGGTGELFF.

The J gene is TRBJ2-3, the V gene TRBV12-3 or TRBV12-4, with D perhaps matching TRBD1 (5 bases). The CDR3 covers 13 residues. V lost 7 bases, J lost 5 bases, and 13 bases lay in between. The CDR3 here is CASILFQGDTQYF. DNA for the CDR3: TGTGCCAGCATTCTATTCCAGGGAGATACGCAGTATTTT.

The chain couples TRBV19 to TRBJ1-2; 8 bases are a match to TRBD1. The germline gives CDR1 LNHDA, CDR2 SQIVND (reference sequence). V lost 9 bases to trimming and J lost 7 bases; unmatched junction nucleotides: 16. There are 15 residues in the CDR3. This CDR3 reads CASELSGRDRSGYTF. CDR3 sequence (DNA): TGTGCCAGCGAGCTTTCTGGGCGGGACAGGTCTGGCTACACCTTC.

The genes are TRBV5-1 and TRBJ2-7; the D gene is possibly TRBD1 (7 bases). Germline loops: CDR1 SGHRS, CDR2 YFSETQ. V shed 6 bases and J shed 0 bases, with 10 bases lying between them. This CDR3 has 13 amino acids. CDR3 amino acids: CASNQGGSYEQYF. CDR3 in DNA: TGCGCCAGCAACCAGGGGGGCTCCTACGAGCAGTACTTC.

The rearrangement uses TRBV24-1 and TRBJ1-4; 8 bases agree with TRBD1. This CDR3 is built from 17 residues. The V gene end was trimmed by 3 bases and the J gene end by 2 bases; junction bases not matched to a gene: 7. The germline V gene encodes CDR1 KGHDR and CDR2 SFDVKD. CDR3 sequence reads: CATSDIGQGVTNEKLFF. The CDR3, as DNA: TGTGCCACCAGTGATATTGGACAGGGAGTGACTAATGAAAAACTGTTTTTT.

The chain joins TRBV5-1 to TRBJ2-2; 11 nucleotides agree with TRBD2. This CDR3 contains 16 residues. Germline-derived CDR1 and CDR2 are SGHRS and YFSETQ. V lost 4 bases to trimming and J lost 5 bases; unmatched junction nucleotides: 7. Written as DNA, the CDR3 is TGCGCCAGCAGCAAAGGGACTAGCGGTTGGACCGGGGAGCTGTTTTTT. Protein product: CASSKGTSGWTGELFF.

The chain combines TRBV4-1 with TRBJ2-5; 7 nucleotides align to TRBD2. CDR3 length: 16 residues. V dropped 2 bases and J dropped 2; count of bases not matched to a gene: 8. Germline CDR1 MGHRA, CDR2 YSYEKL. The chain's CDR3 is CASSQNPGLSQETQYF. The CDR3 DNA sequence: TGCGCCAGCAGCCAAAATCCGGGACTATCGCAAGAGACCCAGTACTTC.

The CDR3 DNA reads as TGTGCCAGCAGTGAAGTTGGACAGGGTGAGACCTACAATGAGCAGTTCTTC. It specifies CASSEVGQGETYNEQFF. The J gene is TRBJ2-1, the V gene TRBV2, with TRBD1 identical over 8 bases. The CDR3 length is 17 residues. CDR1 SNHLY and CDR2 FYNNEI come from the germline V gene. The trim removed 1 base at V and 2 bases at J, leaving 7 bases unmatched.

The V gene is TRBV28, the J gene TRBJ1-6; D is uncertain. This CDR3 is 12 amino acids long. CDR1 and CDR2 (germline): MDHEN, SYDVKM. Trimming took 4 bases from V and 13 from J, leaving 11 bases between them. The CDR3 DNA is TGTGCCAGCAGTTATGGAGGGTACCCCCTCCACTTT. This codes for CASSYGGYPLHF. Together with reference TRBV28 and TRBJ1-6, the CDR3 gives the full variable domain: DVKVTQSSRYLVKRTGEKVFLECVQDMDHENMFWYRQDPGLGLRLIYFSYDVKMKEKGDIPEGYSVSREKKERFSLILESASTNQTSMYLCASSYGGYPLHFGNGTRLTVT.

The chain links TRBV10-3 to TRBJ2-1; a weak D match, TRBD2 (6 bases). Germline V lookup: CDR1 ENHRY, CDR2 SYGVKD. This CDR3 has 15 amino acids. Trimming took 0 bases from V and 4 from J, leaving 10 bases between them. The CDR3 is CAISESPGDYNEQFF. In DNA form, the CDR3 reads TGTGCCATCAGTGAGTCGCCGGGGGATTACAATGAGCAGTTCTTC.

CDR3 residues: CASSRTENEKLFF. DNA for the CDR3: TGTGCCAGCAGCCGGACAGAGAATGAAAAACTGTTTTTT. The J gene is TRBJ1-4, the V gene TRBV14, with D tentatively TRBD1 (6 bases). This CDR3 has 13 amino acids. Trimming left V 4 bases short and J 5 bases short, with 8 bases between. CDR1 is SGHDN and CDR2 is FVKESK in the germline V gene.

A few counts support this clone. The gene calls are TRBV7-2 and TRBJ1-4; the D gene is possibly TRBD1 (5 bases). Deletions cut 5 bases from V and 0 bases from J, with 7 bases between. Germline V lookup: CDR1 SGHTA, CDR2 FQGNSA. This CDR3 is 14 amino acids long. CDR3 protein: CASSPTATNEKLFF. CDR3 coding DNA: TGTGCCAGCAGCCCGACAGCAACTAATGAAAAACTGTTTTTT.

The chain is built from TRBV30 and TRBJ2-3; TRBD2 is a possible D gene (6 bases). CDR3 size: 15 residues. CDR1 is GTSNPN and CDR2 is SVGIG in the germline V gene (reference sequence). V was cut by 1 base and J by 1 base, with 12 bases left in between. The CDR3 here is CAWSEGTGRTDTQYF. The CDR3 nucleotides are TGTGCCTGGAGTGAGGGGACTGGCCGCACAGATACGCAGTATTTT.

The table lists this clone with a count of one. The chain couples TRBV15 to TRBJ2-7, with 10 bases aligning to TRBD2. V lost 5 bases to trimming and J lost 7 bases; unmatched junction nucleotides: 8. The CDR3 runs 14 residues. The germline gives CDR1 LNHNV, CDR2 YYDKDF (reference sequence). CDR3 region: CATSLAGVLREQYF. The CDR3 nucleotides are TGTGCCACCAGCCTAGCGGGAGTATTAAGGGAGCAGTACTTC.

The V and J genes are TRBV5-6 and TRBJ1-4; D uncertain. V shed 3 bases and J shed 7 bases, with 22 bases lying between them. This CDR3 has 17 residues. The germline V gene has CDR1 SGHDT and CDR2 YYEEEE. CDR3 region: CASSSLGSSLSGEKLFF. The CDR3 DNA reads as TGTGCCAGCAGCTCCCTCGGGTCATCATTGTCTGGTGAAAAACTGTTTTTT.

V gene TRBV7-2 combines with J gene TRBJ2-1; maybe TRBD2 (5 bases). The V end lost 5 bases, the J end lost 7 bases, and 9 bases lay between the germline ends. The CDR3 consists of 12 residues. Germline-derived CDR1 and CDR2 are SGHTA and FQGNSA. CDR3 nucleotide sequence: TGTGCCAGCAGCCCCCCGGGGAATGAGCAGTTCTTC. As protein: CASSPPGNEQFF.

This sequence joins TRBV5-1 and TRBJ2-5; TRBD1 is a possible D gene (5 bases). V dropped 4 bases and J dropped 5 bases, with 15 bases sitting between them. The CDR3 is made up of 14 amino acids. Per the germline V gene, CDR1 is SGHRS and CDR2 is YFSETQ. CDR3: CASSPGLSGETQYF. In DNA form, the CDR3 reads TGCGCCAGCAGCCCGGGCCTCTCAGGGGAGACCCAGTACTTC.

CDR3 region: CASSSMTSWFNEQFF. The DNA of the CDR3 is TGTGCCAGCAGCTCAATGACTAGCTGGTTCAATGAGCAGTTCTTC. This rearrangement joins TRBV11-2 to TRBJ2-1, with 7 bases lining up with TRBD2. Unmatched junction bases numbered 9, after V lost 4 bases and J lost 6 bases. Germline CDR1 SGHAT, CDR2 FQNNGV. The CDR3 spans 15 residues.

This clone was seen a handful of times. The V gene is TRBV3-1 (or the pseudogene TRBV3-2), the J gene TRBJ2-7, with D possibly matching TRBD2 (5 bases). Germline V gene lookup returns CDR1 LGHDT and CDR2 YNNKEL (reference sequence). Deletions cut 10 bases from V and 2 bases from J, with 21 bases between. The CDR3 is made up of 15 amino acids. CDR3 in DNA: TGTGCCACCCAGAAGACCCGGACTCAAACCTACGAGCAGTACTTC. It specifies CATQKTRTQTYEQYF.